The 29 T cell receptor beta chains presented below share a single source sample, sequenced in a study of shared clonotypes between healthy human individuals. The assay was immunoSEQ multiplex PCR, and TCRdb's table has in-frame clones only and misses some. Of about 730,000 clones listed, about two thirds are singletons. The sequenced sample was memory CD4+ T cells sorted from blood. The subset denotes: CD45RA-negative fraction. The receptors shown here come from a woman aged 30 to 39 in good health.

Many counts were recorded for this clone. The chain has TRBV27 and TRBJ1-2; D remains ambiguous. This CDR3 has 16 amino acids. The V end lost 2 bases, the J end lost 2 bases, and 15 bases lay between the germline ends. Per germline, CDR1 MNHEY and CDR2 SMNVEV (reference sequence). The CDR3 nucleotides are TGTGCCAGCAGTTTAGGCCCTCCCAGGCAAAACTATGGCTACACCTTC. This encodes CASSLGPPRQNYGYTF.

Here the CDR3 DNA reads TGTGCCTGGAGTGTAGTTGGGCCGAACTACAATGAGCAGTTCTTC. It codes for CAWSVVGPNYNEQFF. V and J are TRBV30 and TRBJ2-1, with D unclear. Trimming shortened V by 0 bases and J by 3 bases, and 12 bases separated the two germline ends. The CDR3 sequence is 15 residues long. The germline V gene has CDR1 GTSNPN and CDR2 SVGIG (reference sequence).

The chain combines TRBV6-5 with TRBJ1-2; TRBD1 agrees at 8 bases. The germline V gene has CDR1 MNHEY and CDR2 SVGAGI. This CDR3 spans 16 amino acids. The V segment lost 4 bases and the J segment 8 bases; nucleotides outside the gene matches: 15. CDR3 loop: CASSSPPLRGRRGYTF. For the CDR3, the DNA is TGTGCCAGCAGTTCCCCCCCCCTCAGGGGGCGCCGAGGCTACACCTTC.

This chain joins TRBV7-9 and TRBJ1-1; D gene ambiguous. Between the trimmed V and J ends, which lost 1 base and 6 bases, there was a span of 12 bases. This CDR3 region has 14 residues. Germline V gives CDR1 SEHNR, CDR2 FQNEAQ (reference sequence). This CDR3 reads CASSLGTGYAEAFF. The CDR3 bases are TGTGCCAGCAGCTTAGGGACGGGCTATGCTGAAGCTTTCTTT.

V gene TRBV6-5 combines with J gene TRBJ1-3, with D hard to call. The CDR3 has 12 residues. The germline V and J ends were trimmed by 4 bases and 9 bases, with 10 bases remaining between them. Germline lookup yields CDR1 MNHEY and CDR2 SVGAGI. The CDR3 region is CASSSSYGTIYF. As DNA, the CDR3 is TGTGCCAGCAGTTCTTCATACGGCACCATATATTTT.

In its sample, this clone was seen once. The chain links TRBV7-6 to TRBJ2-7, with D unresolved. Trimming cost V 1 base and J 1 base, with 17 bases left between them. Per germline, CDR1 SGHVS and CDR2 FNYEAQ. CDR3 length: 17 residues. The CDR3 loop reads CASSLVSPADGSYEQYF. CDR3 DNA sequence: TGTGCCAGCAGCTTAGTCAGTCCCGCAGATGGGTCCTACGAGCAGTACTTC.

In nucleotides, the CDR3 is TGTGCCAGTAGTACCCAGGGAAACACCATATATTTT. This gives the protein CASSTQGNTIYF. The chain links TRBV19 to TRBJ1-3; no clear D gene. Per the germline V gene, CDR1 is LNHDA and CDR2 is SQIVND (reference sequence). Trimming pared 4 bases from V and 4 bases from J, leaving 5 bases between. This CDR3 has 12 amino acids.

The sample holds a few counts of this clone. The genes are TRBV10-2 and TRBJ1-5; D call uncertain. The germline V and J ends were trimmed by 0 bases and 6 bases, with 12 bases remaining between them. There are 15 residues in the CDR3. Per germline, CDR1 WSHSY and CDR2 SAAADI. CDR3 nucleotides: TGCGCCAGCAGTGAGTCAGGGTTAAGGATTCAGCCCCAGCATTTT. This codes for CASSESGLRIQPQHF.

The V call is TRBV7-2, the J call TRBJ1-5; maybe TRBD1 (5 bases). The germline CDR1 and CDR2 sequences are SGHTA and FQGNSA. V was cut by 4 bases and J by 7 bases, with 23 bases left in between. CDR3 size: 17 residues. CDR3 in amino acids: CASSSKWGPGGGQPQHF. The CDR3 DNA reads as TGTGCCAGCAGCTCAAAGTGGGGACCTGGCGGGGGACAGCCCCAGCATTTT.

This chain links TRBV20-1 with TRBJ2-1; 8 bases fit TRBD2. CDR3 length equals 11 residues. Germline CDR1 reads DFQATT; CDR2 reads SNEGSKA (reference sequence). As DNA, the CDR3 is TGCGGCGGGAGGTTCGACAATGAGCAGTTCTTC. It encodes CGGRFDNEQFF.

The chain carries TRBV4-1 and TRBJ1-1; the match to TRBD1 covers 7 bases. The trim removed 4 bases at V and 7 bases at J, leaving 9 bases unmatched. The CDR3 spans 14 residues. Germline V gives CDR1 MGHRA, CDR2 YSYEKL. The CDR3 nucleotides are TGCGCCAGCAGCCCGCGACTCCGGGACAGTGAAGCTTTCTTT. Encoded protein: CASSPRLRDSEAFF.

As DNA, the CDR3 is TGTGCCAGCTCACCCGACAGGGCACGGTCCTACGAGCAGTACTTC. Amino acids: CASSPDRARSYEQYF. The rearrangement uses TRBV18 and TRBJ2-7; 7 bases align to TRBD1. CDR1 is KGHSH and CDR2 is LQKENI in the germline V gene. Trimming at V came to 3 bases and at J to 1 base, leaving 6 bases not matched to a gene. CDR3 length: 15 amino acids.

V is TRBV10-1 and J is TRBJ2-7; the match to TRBD2 covers 7 bases. V lost 0 bases to trimming and J lost 4 bases; unmatched junction nucleotides: 9. The CDR3 is 16 residues long. Germline lookup yields CDR1 WNHNN and CDR2 SYGVQD (reference sequence). CDR3 DNA: TGCGCCAGCAGTGAGTCGAAGGCAGGGAGGGCGTACGAGCAGTACTTC. Translation: CASSESKAGRAYEQYF.

The gene calls are TRBV7-2 and TRBJ2-1, with 9 bases identical to TRBD2. CDR3 size: 17 residues. The germline V gene encodes CDR1 SGHTA and CDR2 FQGNSA. V lost 1 base to trimming and J lost 6 bases; unmatched junction nucleotides: 10. The CDR3 nucleotides are TGTGCCAGCAGCTTAGGCGGAGTAGCGGGGGCCGTCAATGAGCAGTTCTTC. Its protein is CASSLGGVAGAVNEQFF.

The gene calls are TRBV27 and TRBJ2-2, with 12 bases matching TRBD2. V dropped 4 bases and J dropped 6; count of bases not matched to a gene: 9. The germline V gene encodes CDR1 MNHEY and CDR2 SMNVEV (reference sequence). This CDR3 is 17 amino acids long. The CDR3 sequence: CASSSPTSGRVAGELFF. In DNA form, the CDR3 reads TGTGCCAGCAGTTCCCCGACTAGCGGGAGAGTAGCCGGGGAGCTGTTTTTT.

The table lists this clone with a count of one. The J gene is TRBJ2-7, the V gene TRBV7-2; D may match TRBD1 or TRBD2 (5 bases each). Trimming removed 5 bases at V and 0 bases at J, with 17 bases between. The CDR3 spans 16 residues. Germline loops: CDR1 SGHTA, CDR2 FQGNSA. CDR3 sequence: CASSLRAAVSSYEQYF. The CDR3, as DNA: TGTGCCAGCAGCCTCAGGGCAGCGGTGAGCTCCTACGAGCAGTACTTC.

This chain joins TRBV28 and TRBJ2-3; 7 positions agree with TRBD1. V gave up 6 bases and J gave up 1 base; unmatched junction bases: 7. The CDR3 extends over 15 amino acids. The germline V gene encodes CDR1 MDHEN and CDR2 SYDVKM. The CDR3 spells CASRNGQARTDTQYF. The CDR3 DNA is TGTGCCAGCAGGAACGGACAGGCTCGCACAGATACGCAGTATTTT. Full variable domain (missing parts from reference TRBV28 and TRBJ2-3): DVKVTQSSRYLVKRTGEKVFLECVQDMDHENMFWYRQDPGLGLRLIYFSYDVKMKEKGDIPEGYSVSREKKERFSLILESASTNQTSMYLCASRNGQARTDTQYFGPGTRLTVL.

Turning to this clone: A junction end diverges from the germline sequence, so it may reflect a read error. J is TRBJ1-2 and V is TRBV7-3; D is ambiguous. CDR1 SGHTA and CDR2 FQGTGA come from the germline V gene. There are 13 residues in the CDR3. CDR3 sequence reads: CASSHPRNYGYTF. The CDR3, as DNA: TGCGCCAGCAGCCACCCCAGAAACTATGGCTACACCTTC.

J is TRBJ2-7 and V is TRBV7-9; D not resolved. Per the germline V gene, CDR1 is SEHNR and CDR2 is FQNEAQ (reference sequence). The CDR3 is 13 amino acids. Trimming stripped 1 base from V and 5 bases from J, with 9 bases between. CDR3 region: CASSLETLDEQYF. CDR3 in DNA: TGTGCCAGCAGCTTAGAAACTCTGGACGAGCAGTACTTC. The full variable domain, rest sourced from reference TRBV7-9 and TRBJ2-7, is DTGVSQNPRHKITKRGQNVTFRCDPISEHNRLYWYRQTLGQGPEFLTYFQNEAQLEKSRLLSDRFSAERPKGSFSTLEIQRTEQGDSAMYLCASSLETLDEQYFGPGTRLTVT.

This chain connects TRBV9 to TRBJ2-1, with 7 bases aligning to TRBD2. J lost 1 base, V lost 5 bases, and 0 bases had no gene match. Germline assignment: CDR1 SGDLS and CDR2 YYNGEE. This CDR3 has 13 residues. The CDR3 reads CASRGGSYNEQFF. CDR3 DNA: TGTGCCAGCAGGGGAGGGTCCTACAATGAGCAGTTCTTC.

For the CDR3, the DNA is TGTGCCATCAGTGAGTTAGAAGGGGTGGGCGGCTACACCTTC. As protein: CAISELEGVGGYTF. The J gene is TRBJ1-2, the V gene TRBV10-3; TRBD1 is a possible D gene (5 bases). The germline CDR1 and CDR2 sequences are ENHRY and SYGVKD. With 1 base removed from V and 8 bases from J, the gap between germline ends came to 14 bases. The CDR3 runs to 14 residues.

This clone was recorded a few times. V usage is TRBV27 and J usage is TRBJ2-6; D is uncertain. This CDR3 contains 14 residues. Germline lookup yields CDR1 MNHEY and CDR2 SMNVEV (reference sequence). The ends were cut back, 7 bases at V and 0 bases at J, with 7 bases in the middle. The CDR3 sequence is CASIPVSGANVLTF. The CDR3 DNA sequence: TGTGCCAGCATACCGGTCTCTGGGGCCAACGTCCTGACTTTC. Complete variable domain (other parts from reference TRBV27 and TRBJ2-6): EAQVTQNPRYLITVTGKKLTVTCSQNMNHEYMSWYRQDPGLGLRQIYYSMNVEVTDKGDVPEGYKVSRKEKRNFPLILESPSPNQTSLYFCASIPVSGANVLTFGAGSRLTVL.

This rearrangement joins TRBV14 to TRBJ2-7; TRBD1 matches at 7 bases. The CDR3 contains 14 residues. The V segment lost 0 bases and the J segment 11 bases; nucleotides outside the gene matches: 10. Germline assignment: CDR1 SGHDN and CDR2 FVKESK. Here the CDR3 reads CASSQDQVGGREYF. CDR3 bases: TGTGCCAGCAGCCAAGATCAAGTAGGGGGCAGGGAGTACTTC.

The rearrangement links TRBV11-2 to TRBJ2-5, with D unclear. CDR3 length equals 13 residues. The V end lost 3 bases, the J end lost 2 bases, and 7 bases lay between the germline ends. CDR1 SGHAT and CDR2 FQNNGV come from the germline V gene. The CDR3 is CASSFRRQETQYF. In nucleotides, the CDR3 is TGTGCCAGCAGCTTTCGGAGACAAGAGACCCAGTACTTC.

This chain connects TRBV2 to TRBJ2-7; 9 nucleotides line up with TRBD1. Trimming cost V 3 bases and J 4 bases; bases outside gene matches: 4. CDR3 length equals 14 residues. Germline CDR1 SNHLY, CDR2 FYNNEI. CDR3 DNA: TGTGCCAGCAGTGACGTGGGACAGGGATACGAGCAGTACTTC. Translating gives CASSDVGQGYEQYF.

A few counts support this clone. This chain uses TRBV10-3 with TRBJ2-2; 7 positions match TRBD1. The CDR3 loop spans 15 amino acids. The germline V gene encodes CDR1 ENHRY and CDR2 SYGVKD. The V gene end was trimmed by 8 bases and the J gene end by 5 bases; junction bases not matched to a gene: 11. The CDR3 coding sequence is TGTGCCATCGGAGAGGGGGCGCAAGATACCGGGGAGCTGTTTTTT. Its translation: CAIGEGAQDTGELFF.

This chain uses TRBV11-2 with TRBJ2-2, with a possible D match to TRBD2 (5 bases). The CDR3 covers 14 residues. Looked up from germline, CDR1 is SGHAT and CDR2 is FQNNGV. V lost 5 bases, J lost 1 base, and 8 bases lay in between. Here the CDR3 reads CASSPRENTGELFF. In nucleotides, the CDR3 is TGTGCCAGCAGCCCACGGGAGAACACCGGGGAGCTGTTTTTT.

J is TRBJ2-7 and V is TRBV7-9; the match to TRBD2 covers 11 bases. CDR1 and CDR2 (germline): SEHNR, FQNEAQ (reference sequence). Germline trimming cut 5 bases from V and 4 bases from J; bases unmatched to any gene: 19. The CDR3 runs 19 residues. For the CDR3, the DNA is TGTGCCAGCAGCCCATCCTACGGGACTAGCGGAGCGACCGGGTACGAGCAGTACTTC. It encodes CASSPSYGTSGATGYEQYF.

This clone was counted between two and nine times. One junction end disagrees with the germline gene, perhaps due to a read error. This same CDR3 is encoded by further DNA sequences in the sample. The chain couples TRBV5-1 to TRBJ2-1; D perhaps matches TRBD2 (5 bases). CDR1 is SGHRS, CDR2 YFSETQ, per germline. The CDR3 has 14 amino acids. CDR3 residues: CASRLDGGYNEQFF. The DNA of the CDR3 is TGCGCCAGCAGGTTGGACGGCGGGTACAATGAGCAGTTCTTC.